A single TCR beta chain is shown here with its context. The repertoire was sequenced with immunoSEQ multiplex PCR; TCRdb's copy has only in-frame clones and lacks some. The sample lists tens of thousands of clones, about 98% occurring once. The record originates from a study of technical replicates of blood from a handful of donors. The length of the CDR3 is 16 residues. CDR1 and CDR2 from the germline V gene are MNHNS and SASEGT. Trimming removed 4 bases from V and 1 base from J; junction bases left unmatched: 6. The rearrangement links TRBV6-1 to TRBJ2-2; 7 bases align to TRBD2. The sequence was collected from a human donor in good health. Sequences were obtained from T cells isolated from PBMCs. The CDR3 DNA follows: TGTGCCAGCAGTGGGGGTCTAGCGGTGAACACCGGGGAGCTGTTTTTT. Amino acids: CASSGGLAVNTGELFF.